These 2 T cell receptor beta chains were sequenced from one sample in a study of blood T cell repertoires in COVID-19. Assay: immunoSEQ multiplex PCR; the TCRdb copy retains only in-frame clones and omits some. The data hold 48,000 or so clones, with less than 95% observed a single time. The source material was peripheral blood. The receptors were sampled from a human donor in a cohort sampled during active COVID-19.

The rearrangement joins TRBV25-1 to TRBJ1-1; TRBD1 matches 7 bases. Trimming cost V 8 bases and J 0 bases; bases outside gene matches: 9. The germline V gene encodes CDR1 MGHDK and CDR2 SYGVNS. The CDR3 contains 15 residues. CDR3 protein: CASSQTGKMNTEAFF. CDR3 DNA sequence: TGTGCCAGCTCCCAGACAGGGAAAATGAACACTGAAGCTTTCTTT.

The V gene is TRBV10-2, the J gene TRBJ1-5; 10 nucleotides align to TRBD1. The length of the CDR3 is 16 residues. With 6 bases clipped from V and 3 bases from J, the junction kept 8 bases outside the gene matches. The germline CDR1 and CDR2 sequences are WSHSY and SAAADI. Here the CDR3 DNA reads TGCGCCAGCAGCAGTATGGACAGGGGGGCCAATCAGCCCCAGCATTTT. This encodes CASSSMDRGANQPQHF.